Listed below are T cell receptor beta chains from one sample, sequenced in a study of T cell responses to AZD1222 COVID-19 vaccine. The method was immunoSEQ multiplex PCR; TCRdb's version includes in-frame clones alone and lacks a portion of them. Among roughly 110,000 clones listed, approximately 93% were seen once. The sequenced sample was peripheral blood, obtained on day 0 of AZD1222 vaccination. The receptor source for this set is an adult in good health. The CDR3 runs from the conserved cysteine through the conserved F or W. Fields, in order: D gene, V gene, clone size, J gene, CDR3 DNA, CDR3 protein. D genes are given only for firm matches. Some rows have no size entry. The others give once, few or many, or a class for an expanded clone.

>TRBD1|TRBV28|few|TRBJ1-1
TGTGCCAGCAGATTACAGGGGGCGATGAACACTGAAGCTTTCTTT
CASRLQGAMNTEAFF
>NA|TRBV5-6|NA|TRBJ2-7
TGTGCCAGCAGCTTGCCGACACAGGGCTACGAGCAGTACTTC
CASSLPTQGYEQYF
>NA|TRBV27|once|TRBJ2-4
TGTGCCAGCAGTTTATCGGGGATCAGACTTCTTCAGTACTTC
CASSLSGIRLLQYF
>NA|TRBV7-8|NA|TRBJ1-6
TGTGCCAGCAGCTTATTTTCCGGGGGCGCTAGGCTTCATTCACCCCTCCACTTT
CASSLFSGGARLHSPLHF
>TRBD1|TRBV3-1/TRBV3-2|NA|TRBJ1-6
TGTGCCAGCAGCCGAGGGACAGGGGGCTATAATTCACCCCTCCACTTT
CASSRGTGGYNSPLHF
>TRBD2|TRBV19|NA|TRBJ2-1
TGTGCCAGTAGGCTAGCGGGGGGGATAGGGAATGAGCAGTTCTTC
CASRLAGGIGNEQFF
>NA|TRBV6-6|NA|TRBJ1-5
TGTGCCAGCAGTTACTCCCTGAATCAGCCCCAGCATTTT
CASSYSLNQPQHF
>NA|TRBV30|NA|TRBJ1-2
TGTGCCTGGAGTTCGGGGGGTACCTATGGCTACACCTTC
CAWSSGGTYGYTF
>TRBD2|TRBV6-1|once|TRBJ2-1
TGTGCCAGCAGTGGGGGGGGGACTAGCGGCTACAATGAGCAGTTCTTC
CASSGGGTSGYNEQFF
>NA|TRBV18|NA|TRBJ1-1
TGTGCCAGCTCGCGCTTGTCCGGGAACATGAACACTGAAGCTTTCTTT
CASSRLSGNMNTEAFF
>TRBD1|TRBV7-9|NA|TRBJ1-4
TGTGCCAGCAGCCCCTGGGGGACAGGGGGAAATGAAAAACTGTTTTTT
CASSPWGTGGNEKLFF